The clone carrying this T cell receptor beta chain has only a few counts. Its antigen is not identified. The sample comes from a study of T-cell memory formation after mild COVID-19. Study-wide findings and caveats: There was a balanced CD4/CD8 profile in clones contracting day 15 to 85, and later expanders leaned CD4+. A subset of responding clones appeared in pre-infection memory, suggesting cross-reactive memory joined.

From 5'RACE with constant-segment primers came TCR alpha and TCR beta cDNA libraries that carried sample barcodes and UMIs. In TCRdb, the 5' RACE reads were re-called with MiXCR into one record per CDR3 protein. Here the sample spans 500,000 to 550,000 distinct CDR3 sequences, about 20% being singletons. The CDR3 contains 15 residues. V was trimmed by 5 bases and J by 2 bases, leaving 16 bases between them. From germline, CDR1 is LGHDT and CDR2 YNNKEL (reference sequence). The J gene is TRBJ2-7, the V gene TRBV3-1; D may be TRBD1 or TRBD2 (5 bases each). The sequence derives from an adult woman who had mild COVID-19 (a few samples of this study predate the infection). Cell type and time point are not known. Source material: PBMCs or a T cell subset sorted from them (not recorded which). The CDR3 spells CASSTRPGTTYEQYF. As DNA, the CDR3 is TGTGCCAGCAGCACGCGTCCAGGGACGACCTACGAGCAGTACTTC.